Each of the 16 T cell receptor beta chains below was sequenced from the same sample in a study of radiation and T cells in renal cell carcinoma (dated by TCRdb to the early 2020s). What the time point label conveys for this sample: baseline pretreatment blood. The treatment or condition label corresponds to: 15 Gy SBRT to primary tumor, nephrectomy 4 weeks later. The method behind the library was the immunoSEQ multiplex PCR assay. TCRdb re-hosts the immuneACCESS table, in-frame sequences only. Its copies lack some clones; in the studies checked, an unresolved V gene accounts for under half of them, and the cause for the rest is not known. This sample holds 120,000 to 150,000 clones; roughly 90% were observed only once. The ten largest clones take up 4.1% of the sample. The specimen was blood, collected from a patient whose treatment included radiotherapy and nephrectomy. Every receptor here comes from a woman between 65 and 79 years old with renal cell carcinoma.

The rearrangement links TRBV5-1 to TRBJ1-3, with no clear D. CDR1 and CDR2 (germline): SGHRS, YFSETQ. This CDR3 comprises 16 residues. V lost 0 bases and J lost 1, with 11 bases in between. CDR3 in DNA: TGCGCCAGCAGCTTGGTCGAAACTGGGTCTGGAAACACCATATATTTT. Translated: CASSLVETGSGNTIYF.

Note on this clone: A read error may produce the germline difference seen at one junction end. The chain combines TRBV28 with TRBJ2-7; TRBD2 aligns across 9 bases. Germline V CDR1 and CDR2: MDHEN, SYDVKM. CDR3 size: 13 residues. The CDR3 region has the DNA TGTGCCAGCAGTCTCCGAATAGGACTAGCGATACTATTC. It yields the protein CASSLRIGLAILF.

In its sample, this clone was seen once. The chain combines TRBV7-8 with TRBJ1-2; D perhaps matches TRBD1 (5 bases). The CDR3 sequence is 12 residues long. Germline assignment: CDR1 SGHVS and CDR2 FQNEAQ. The V end was cut by 4 bases, the J end by 9 bases, with 12 bases between. The CDR3 spells CASSSPGLSYTF. In DNA form, the CDR3 reads TGTGCCAGCAGCTCCCCGGGACTAAGCTACACCTTC. The full variable domain, in which reference TRBV7-8 and TRBJ1-2 provide the parts outside the CDR3, is GAGVSQSPRYKVAKRGQDVALRCDPISGHVSLFWYQQALGQGPEFLTYFQNEAQLDKSGLPSDRFFAERPEGSVSTLKIQRTQQEDSAVYLCASSSPGLSYTFGSGTRLTVV.

The rearrangement joins TRBV6-1 to TRBJ2-7, with TRBD1 identical over 8 bases. V gave up 5 bases and J gave up 2 bases; unmatched junction bases: 5. The CDR3 totals 14 residues. Germline CDR1 is MNHNS and CDR2 is SASEGT. CDR3 sequence: CASSSRGQAYEQYF. DNA for the CDR3: TGTGCCAGCAGTTCAAGGGGACAGGCCTACGAGCAGTACTTC.

The chain links TRBV5-1 to TRBJ1-2, with a tentative D call TRBD1 (6 bases). This CDR3 has 12 residues. V was cut by 2 bases and J by 13 bases, with 15 bases left in between. The germline V gene encodes CDR1 SGHRS and CDR2 YFSETQ. The CDR3 nucleotides read TGCGCCAGCAGCTTCCCCCCAGGGGAATTCACCTTC. As protein: CASSFPPGEFTF. The full variable domain, rest sourced from reference TRBV5-1 and TRBJ1-2, is KAGVTQTPRYLIKTRGQQVTLSCSPISGHRSVSWYQQTPGQGLQFLFEYFSETQRNKGNFPGRFSGRQFSNSRSEMNVSTLELGDSALYLCASSFPPGEFTFGSGTRLTVV.

This chain connects TRBV4-2 to TRBJ1-1; D is ambiguous. The CDR3 contains 14 residues. The germline V gene encodes CDR1 LGHNA and CDR2 YNFKEQ. Trimming left V 0 bases short and J 1 base short, with 6 bases between. The CDR3 loop is CASSQDRENTEAFF. CDR3 nucleotides: TGTGCCAGCAGCCAAGACCGTGAGAACACTGAAGCTTTCTTT.

This chain connects TRBV19 to TRBJ2-7; unclear D gene. The CDR3 is 13 residues long. Germline lookup yields CDR1 LNHDA and CDR2 SQIVND (reference sequence). Trimming shortened V by 0 bases and J by 1 base, and 4 bases separated the two germline ends. CDR3 DNA: TGTGCCAGTAGTATAGATAATTCCTACGAGCAGTACTTC. Protein product: CASSIDNSYEQYF.

The chain uses TRBV5-4 and TRBJ2-1; no firm D call. Per germline, CDR1 SGHNT and CDR2 YYREEE (reference sequence). The ends were cut back, 4 bases at V and 8 bases at J, with 13 bases in the middle. The CDR3 covers 13 residues. CDR3 DNA sequence: TGTGCCAGCAGCAAAATGGGCCCCGATGAGCAGTTCTTC. It translates to CASSKMGPDEQFF.

V usage is TRBV5-1 and J usage is TRBJ2-2, with 13 nucleotides matching TRBD2. The V segment lost 4 bases and the J segment 10 bases; nucleotides outside the gene matches: 10. This CDR3 has 16 residues. Germline V gene sequence: CDR1 SGHRS, CDR2 YFSETQ. The CDR3 DNA is TGCGCCAGCAGCCCGGTAGGACTAGCGGGGGTTGAGGAGCTGTTTTTT. This translates into CASSPVGLAGVEELFF.

The rearrangement uses TRBV7-9 and TRBJ1-2; D gene uncertain. Germline values: CDR1 SEHNR, CDR2 FQNEAQ (reference sequence). The CDR3 loop spans 12 amino acids. V lost 3 bases and J 7 bases, leaving 9 bases between the germline ends. The CDR3 spells CASSLTQVGYTF. The CDR3 coding sequence is TGTGCCAGCAGCTTGACCCAGGTTGGCTACACCTTC.

The chain combines TRBV5-6 with TRBJ1-5, with 8 nucleotides matching TRBD1. The germline V gene has CDR1 SGHDT and CDR2 YYEEEE. CDR3 length: 15 residues. V was clipped by 0 bases and J by 7 bases; unmatched bases: 6. This CDR3 is CASSLAGQGFQPQHF. The CDR3 DNA follows: TGTGCCAGCAGCTTGGCCGGACAGGGTTTCCAGCCCCAGCATTTT. The full variable domain, with the rest looked up from reference TRBV5-6 and TRBJ1-5, is DAGVTQSPTHLIKTRGQQVTLRCSPKSGHDTVSWYQQALGQGPQFIFQYYEEEERQRGNFPDRFSGHQFPNYSSELNVNALLLGDSALYLCASSLAGQGFQPQHFGDGTRLSIL.

V usage is TRBV4-2 and J usage is TRBJ1-5; D possibly corresponds to TRBD1 (6 bases). Between the trimmed V and J ends, which lost 2 bases and 0 bases, there was a span of 17 bases. Germline V gene lookup returns CDR1 LGHNA and CDR2 YNFKEQ. CDR3 size: 18 residues. The CDR3 here is CASSQTIDRTYSNQPQHF. The CDR3 DNA reads TGTGCCAGCAGCCAAACAATCGACAGGACCTATAGCAATCAGCCCCAGCATTTT.

This clone has a count of ten or more. The chain couples TRBV27 to TRBJ2-7; 14 positions agree with TRBD2. Germline V gene sequence: CDR1 MNHEY, CDR2 SMNVEV (reference sequence). J lost 6 bases, V lost 3 bases, and 4 bases had no gene match. The CDR3 is 15 amino acids. DNA of the CDR3: TGTGCCAGCAGTTTGACTAGCGGGGGGGCTAGCGAGCAGTACTTC. Translating it yields CASSLTSGGASEQYF.

The V and J genes are TRBV5-1 and TRBJ2-1; 9 nucleotides match TRBD2. The CDR3 is made up of 16 amino acids. Trimming took 0 bases from V and 0 from J; bases not matched to a gene: 1. Germline V gene lookup returns CDR1 SGHRS and CDR2 YFSETQ. CDR3 DNA sequence: TGCGCCAGCAGCTTGGTAGCGGGGGCCTCCTACAATGAGCAGTTCTTC. Its protein product is CASSLVAGASYNEQFF.

This sequence joins TRBV28 and TRBJ2-7; 10 bases are a match to TRBD2. CDR3 length equals 14 residues. V gave up 6 bases and J gave up 2 bases; unmatched junction bases: 4. Germline CDR1 MDHEN, CDR2 SYDVKM. The CDR3 DNA is TGTGCCAGCAGAGGAGCGGGGGGGACCTACGAGCAGTACTTC. Amino acid sequence: CASRGAGGTYEQYF.

This chain connects TRBV4-1 to TRBJ1-5; D not certain. The CDR3 has 14 amino acids. Germline-derived CDR1 and CDR2 are MGHRA and YSYEKL. The V gene lost 1 base and the J gene lost 2 bases, with 6 bases spanning the gap. CDR3 protein: CASSQVTGNQPQHF. The CDR3 DNA is TGCGCCAGCAGCCAAGTGACGGGCAATCAGCCCCAGCATTTT.